This TCR beta chain derives from a study of shared clonotypes between healthy human individuals. Study at large: Per donor, three plates held CD4 naive cells, three held CD4 memory, two held CD8 naive and one held CD8 memory. Study-wide points: The researchers took only blood, and tissue repertoires probably look different. All-four-donor shared clonotypes had higher generation probabilities than non-shared clonotypes did.

Sequencing was performed with immunoSEQ multiplex PCR; in TCRdb, only in-frame clones are kept and a portion is missing. This sample has approximately 740,000 clones, with around 93% found just once. Trimming shortened V by 2 bases and J by 0 bases, and 9 bases separated the two germline ends. Per germline, CDR1 SGDLS and CDR2 YYNGEE. This CDR3 is built from 15 residues. A note on this clone: Its antigen is not known. The sample carries other DNA sequences with the same CDR3.

CD45RO-negative, CCR7-selected cells formed the naive CD8 fraction, which excluded terminally differentiated effector memory CD45RA+ cells. The rearrangement links TRBV9 to TRBJ1-3, with TRBD1 as a possible D gene (5 bases). The sequence came from a man aged 30 to 39 in good health. Sequences were obtained from naive CD8+ T cells sorted from blood. The chain's CDR3 is CASSVGGSSGNTIYF. The CDR3 DNA follows: TGTGCCAGCAGCGTTGGGGGTAGCTCTGGAAACACCATATATTTT.